These 2 T cell receptor beta chains were all obtained from the same sample, sequenced in a study of long-term antiretroviral therapy in people with HIV. Investigators performed immunoSEQ version v3.0 at survey level. Sequencing was performed with immunoSEQ multiplex PCR; in TCRdb, only in-frame clones are kept and a portion is missing. The sample has some 34,000 clones, about 85% seen once; the top ten hold roughly 3.2%. Here the sequenced sample was unsorted PBMCs, taken 1.9 years after starting antiretroviral therapy. The source is a man aged 18 to 29 with HIV.

The chain couples TRBV6-6 to TRBJ1-2; TRBD1 matches 7 bases. V shed 2 bases, J shed 0 bases, and the junction held 6 bases outside the gene matches. Germline CDR1 MNHNY, CDR2 SVGAGI (reference sequence). The CDR3 sequence is 16 residues long. The CDR3 here is CASSYTQGTANYGYTF. The CDR3 region has the DNA TGTGCCAGCAGTTACACACAGGGGACAGCTAACTATGGCTACACCTTC.

V gene TRBV5-4 combines with J gene TRBJ2-1; possibly TRBD1 for D (6 bases). This CDR3 has 16 amino acids. Germline-derived CDR1 and CDR2 are SGHNT and YYREEE (reference sequence). The V end was cut by 4 bases, the J end by 3 bases, with 17 bases between. DNA of the CDR3: TGTGCCAGCAGCCCCCGGGACAAGTCCTACTACAATGAGCAGTTCTTC. Protein: CASSPRDKSYYNEQFF.